Here is one T cell receptor (beta chain) with its context. Seattle patients were enrolled while actively infected and followed longitudinally. As originally analysed: Estimation of nucleated cell counts relied on the amplification of reference gene primers. Clones were sequenced by immunoSEQ multiplex PCR, and TCRdb holds only the in-frame ones, with some missing. The D gene and trimming were derived from the DNA, and the V and J assignments and clone size from that table. The sample yields 330,000 or so clones, roughly 87% seen once. The sample originates from a study of blood T cell repertoires in COVID-19. Study-level information: Some COVID-19 samples were acute and others convalescent; all came from the United States, Italy and Spain. PBMCs, B-cell-depleted T cells, or T cells provided the cDNA or gDNA that made up the material.

V dropped 0 bases and J dropped 7; count of bases not matched to a gene: 6. CDR3 length: 16 amino acids. CDR1 is LNHNV, CDR2 YYDKDF, per germline (reference sequence). V gene TRBV15 combines with J gene TRBJ2-2; 9 bases agree with TRBD2. The receptor was isolated from an older woman with COVID-19, enrolled during active disease. Specimen: peripheral blood. The CDR3 sequence: CATSRDMGLALGELFF. The CDR3, as DNA: TGTGCCACCAGCAGAGATATGGGACTAGCTCTCGGGGAGCTGTTTTTT.